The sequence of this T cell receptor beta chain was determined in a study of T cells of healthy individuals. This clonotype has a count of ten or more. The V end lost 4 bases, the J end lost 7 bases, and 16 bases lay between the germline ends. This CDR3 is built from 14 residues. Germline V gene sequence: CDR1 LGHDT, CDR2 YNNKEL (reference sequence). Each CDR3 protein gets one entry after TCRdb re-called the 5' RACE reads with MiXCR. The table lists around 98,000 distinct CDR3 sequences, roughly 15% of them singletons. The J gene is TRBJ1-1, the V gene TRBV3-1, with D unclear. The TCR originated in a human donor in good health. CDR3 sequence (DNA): TGTGCCAGCAGCCTCATCCGGGGAGGTGGTGAAGCTTTCTTT. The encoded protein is CASSLIRGGGEAFF.